This T cell receptor beta chain was captured by sequencing in a study of cytomegalovirus exposure and HLA in healthy donors listed by TCRdb under 2017. The study in broad terms: An earlier analysis of some 600 of the donors reported 276 Gb of sequence data and 100 million to 120 million unique TCR beta sequences obtained from about 200 million T cells. In the later analysis, no new phenotypic data were used to find candidate immune exposures; instead, reliance was placed on TCR beta sequences and their occurrence across donors. To predict cytomegalovirus infection status, the study brought together high-throughput TCR immunosequencing, statistical association of individual TCRs with disease status, and machine learning. Class I and class II HLA loci were covered by the typing at four-digit resolution. Because of strong linkage in the cohort, a handful of DR-DQ haplotypes were treated as single units for association and clustering. Along with the approximately 670-subject first cohort, a separate validation cohort of over a hundred different subjects was used. The study used immunosequencing to profile the T cell repertoires of approximately 650 subjects and linked those repertoires to cytomegalovirus serostatus. Among about 410 genotyped donors of the cohort, an average of roughly 230,000 unique TCR beta nucleotide sequences was sequenced per donor, of which about 18% were non-productive. The study aimed to test whether signatures of past pathogen exposure could be identified by cataloging public T cell receptors. A later genetic analysis used genome-wide SNP genotypes for about three fifths of the 666 donors, treating that subset as a discovery cohort. To decide whether each TCR beta V gene segment behaved as functional or pseudogenic, an earlier analysis of some 540 of the donors relied on high-throughput TCR beta sequencing. Typing coverage differed by locus: A, B, C, DRB1 and DQB1 were typed in roughly 620-630 donors, DQA1 in 500 to 550, DPA1 in approximately 610, and DPB1 in 472. Every discovery cohort repertoire had been produced on one sequencing platform. Of the roughly 400 genotyped donors, 81% were placed in the genetic ancestry cluster associated with self-reported Caucasian donors. Donor age, sex, ethnicity and CMV serostatus were compiled alongside the repertoire data. A later analysis re-examined previously published TCR beta repertoires from 500 to 700 donors and added high-resolution HLA genotyping to investigate patterns of TCR occurrence. About 280 gigabases of sequencing data and approximately 80 million unique TCR sequences were included in an early release covering several hundred HLA-typed donors. Beyond this particular receptor, the publication reports: Specific HLA alleles were associated with 16,951 TCR beta sequences at a false discovery rate of 0.05 in a later analysis. A later genetic analysis reported fewer N-insertions in productive TCRs among donors in an Asian-associated ancestry cluster than the roughly 690-donor mean. A further reported finding was that TCR beta sequences accurately predicted the HLA-A and HLA-B alleles for most subjects in the first cohort. According to a later analysis, most CMV-associated TCR beta chains appeared to be HLA-restricted, and the HLA associations seemed to be driven largely by CMV exposure. Immune exposure information for the cohort was limited to CMV serostatus. This cohort had only TCR beta chains sequenced, and the lack of alpha or paired-chain data limited which features could be detected. Assigning TCR associations to individual alleles was difficult when HLA alleles, especially DR and DQ, strongly co-occurred. In a later analysis, HLA-associated TCR beta chains were found to be more clonally expanded and to have lower generation probabilities than equally common non-associated chains. Across donors, most TCR sequences were observed very rarely, whereas some public TCRs were present in many individuals. In vitro tests confirmed that a few of the cytomegalovirus-associated TCR beta chains recognize cytomegalovirus antigens. Cytomegalovirus status was reported to be diagnosed by the classifier with high specificity and sensitivity in both the original and validation cohorts. In an earlier analysis of 587 of the donors, most TCR beta V segments appeared in productive rearrangements about 90% or about 30% of the time, broadly matching IMGT annotations. The study gave a list of 150 to 200 TCR beta chains associated with cytomegalovirus. Correlated functional status among segregating V segments might be attributable to linkage disequilibrium, but an unknown experimental factor could not be ruled out. The sequencing pipeline was judged likely to have produced a cluster of highly shared sequence variants as a technical artifact. According to a later analysis, parvovirus B19, influenza, CMV and Epstein-Barr virus appeared linked to several top co-occurrence clusters. The presence/absence analyses assumed that sequencing depth was roughly uniform across donors, and that assumption may not be true. The authors suggested that the approach could potentially be generalized to other disease states and immunological phenotypes. An association between a missense DCLRE1C variant and V-gene and J-gene trimming of TCR beta chains was found in a later genetic analysis and replicated in an independent cohort. Because some donors lacked HLA typing at each locus, the association tests relied only on the typed subset. Because counts were too low, about 15 rarely observed V segments, including chromosome 9 orphons, were left out of the earlier analysis of about 620 of the donors. In a later analysis, the rate of TCR association differed among HLA loci, with DRB1 alleles having the most associated TCRs and HLA-C alleles having the fewest.

Receptor amplification or capture employed the immunoSEQ multiplex PCR assay. For the multiplex PCR, a mixture combining 60 forward primers for TCR Vbeta segments and 13 reverse primers for TCR Jbeta segments was used. The CDR3 region of rearranged TCR beta genes was amplified from genomic DNA with a multiplex PCR assay. The amplified TCR beta libraries were sequenced on the Illumina HiSeq System as 87-base-pair reads. As for the original processing: A later analysis tallied about 77 million unique TCR beta chains across the 600 to 700 repertoires, and some 10 million of those chains were shared by two or more donors. Raw reads were error-corrected and collapsed into unique sequences with a nearest-neighbor algorithm that merged closely related sequences to remove PCR and sequencing errors. To assign V, D and J gene segments, CDR3 sequences were aligned to IMGT reference sequences. For a sequence to be retained, at least a six-nucleotide match to both a V gene segment and a J gene segment was required. Rearrangements were classified as productive when the CDR3 lacked stop codons and remained in frame with V and J, and all other rearrangements were classified as non-productive. CDR3 was defined by IMGT convention, running from the second conserved V-encoded cysteine to the conserved J-encoded phenylalanine. The earlier analysis of approximately 500 of the donors excluded sequences that lacked an unambiguous match to a single V gene segment. An earlier analysis of a few hundred of the donors called V segments functional above 56.7% productive rearrangements and segregating when the between-donor standard deviation exceeded 5%. A statistical classification framework was built for diagnosing cytomegalovirus status from the catalog of TCR beta chain sequences. V and J gene assignment, in a later analysis, came from comparing TCR nucleotide sequences with IMGT/GENE-DB human TR gene sequences. The TCRdist pipeline was used in a later analysis to assign CDR3 sequences and most-parsimonious VDJ recombination scenarios. In a later analysis, each TCR beta chain was defined by its CDR3 amino acid sequence together with its V-gene family, and reads lacking a unique V-gene family were excluded. In a later analysis, 450 to 600 highly shared, low-generation-probability nucleotide sequences were removed to address suspected cross-contamination and a sequencing artifact. In a later analysis, a clonal expansion index for each public chain was calculated from normalized within-repertoire ranks of inferred template counts. In a later analysis, generation probabilities were computed with a VDJ recombination model fitted to out-of-frame rearrangements, and the resulting probabilities were checked against IGoR. In a later analysis, hypergeometric tests were used to score TCR-TCR, TCR-HLA and TCR-CMV co-occurrence, with a repertoire-size bias correction applied to TCR pairs. To estimate false discovery rates, a later analysis permuted the HLA or CMV assignments 20 times. In a later analysis, co-occurring TCRs were grouped using DBSCAN, and TCRdist sequence similarity was added for clustering within HLA-allele-positive subsets. For co-occurrence clustering, repertoires with fewer than 30,000 or more than 120,000 public chains were excluded, along with roughly 5 repertoires with anomalous nucleotide sharing. The table comes from immuneACCESS by way of TCRdb, which keeps in-frame sequences with V and J called. Part of the clones is missing from these tables; in studies checked, under half for an unresolved V gene and the rest for unknown reasons. From that table come the V and J calls and clone size; the DNA was used to work out D and trimming. The sample table contains roughly 150,000 clones; only one count was recorded for about 75% of them. Approximately 1.8% of the sample is held by the ten biggest clonotypes.

The cohort was made up of around 720 healthy bone marrow donors. Cohort members were all nominally healthy when sampled, although unrecorded immune exposures were likely present. The donor was CMV seronegative and was included in the group of over 300 seronegative cohort members. Each donor provided a peripheral blood sample, and peripheral blood mononuclear cells were used for TCR beta sequencing. Genomic DNA was extracted from the blood cell samples with the Qiagen DNeasy Blood Extraction Kit. As for this clone: This clone's antigen is unknown. No clone much larger than this one lies a single base away; base qualities are absent.

The specimen sequenced was PBMCs. This TCR derives from a woman aged 25 to 39 in good health and CMV-seronegative.

The nucleotide sequence reads as follows: TGTGCCAGTAGTACCTGGGGAGGCACTGAAGCTTTCTTT. Its protein reads: CASSTWGGTEAFF. This receptor chain uses TRBV19 and TRBJ1-1; the D gene identity is not certain. V loses 4 bases, J loses 4 bases, and the germline ends lie 10 bases apart. The CDR3 goes from the cysteine to the phenylalanine over 13 residues. Only the CDR3 DNA stays, 39 bases, in frame from base 1. Sequences LNHDA (CDR1) and SQIVND (CDR2) are obtained from the germline V gene (reference sequence).